The 8 T cell receptor beta chains given below trace back to one sample, sequenced in a study of blood T cell repertoires in COVID-19. TCRdb's copy holds only in-frame clones and misses some; the assay was immunoSEQ multiplex PCR. Of approximately 250,000 clones listed, approximately 90% were seen once; the top ten hold approximately 4%. Sequencing was done on a sample of PBMCs or T cells enriched from blood (not recorded which). These receptors came from a woman in her 30s with acute COVID-19.

The chain uses TRBV28 and TRBJ2-2, with D possibly being TRBD2 (6 bases). V was clipped by 5 bases and J by 3 bases, with 13 bases between them. The CDR3 is 15 amino acids. In germline, CDR1 is MDHEN, CDR2 SYDVKM. The CDR3 loop is CASSVSSGYTGELFF. CDR3 DNA: TGTGCCAGCAGTGTCAGTAGCGGCTACACCGGGGAGCTGTTTTTT. The variable domain in full, completed from reference TRBV28 and TRBJ2-2, reads DVKVTQSSRYLVKRTGEKVFLECVQDMDHENMFWYRQDPGLGLRLIYFSYDVKMKEKGDIPEGYSVSREKKERFSLILESASTNQTSMYLCASSVSSGYTGELFFGEGSRLTVL.

V is TRBV5-1 and J is TRBJ2-7, with 12 bases fitting TRBD2. V was pared by 3 bases and J by 6 bases, with 10 bases of the junction left unmatched. CDR1 SGHRS and CDR2 YFSETQ come from the germline V gene. The CDR3 runs 16 residues. Here the CDR3 reads CASSWGTSGSSAEQYF. Here the CDR3 DNA reads TGCGCCAGCAGCTGGGGGACTAGCGGGTCGTCTGCCGAGCAGTACTTC.

This chain links TRBV19 with TRBJ2-7; the D is unclear. CDR1 LNHDA and CDR2 SQIVND come from the germline V gene (reference sequence). The CDR3 length is 12 residues. V was shortened by 5 bases and J by 0 bases, with 5 bases between the two germline ends. Here the CDR3 reads CASSSSSYEQYF. Written as DNA, the CDR3 is TGTGCCAGTAGTTCTAGCTCCTACGAGCAGTACTTC.

The chain carries TRBV27 and TRBJ1-5; 7 nucleotides align to TRBD1. The germline gives CDR1 MNHEY, CDR2 SMNVEV (reference sequence). With 10 bases clipped from V and 4 bases from J, the junction kept 10 bases outside the gene matches. The CDR3 runs 14 residues. The CDR3 loop is CATKPTGMNQPQHF. CDR3 bases: TGTGCCACCAAGCCGACAGGGATGAATCAGCCCCAGCATTTT.

This chain links TRBV7-9 with TRBJ1-4, with TRBD1 as a possible D gene (6 bases). The CDR3 consists of 15 residues. V was pared by 0 bases and J by 7 bases, with 12 bases between. The germline V gene encodes CDR1 SEHNR and CDR2 FQNEAQ (reference sequence). CDR3 sequence: CASSLAAGEVEKLFF. The CDR3 DNA sequence: TGTGCCAGCAGCTTAGCGGCAGGGGAAGTTGAAAAACTGTTTTTT.

This rearrangement joins TRBV28 to TRBJ1-4; D is ambiguous. This CDR3 comprises 16 residues. In germline, CDR1 is MDHEN, CDR2 SYDVKM. Trimming removed 4 bases at V and 0 bases at J, with 12 bases between. In DNA, the CDR3 is TGTGCCAGCAGTTGGAGGAGACATCCAACTAATGAAAAACTGTTTTTT. This codes for CASSWRRHPTNEKLFF. Filled out from reference TRBV28 and TRBJ1-4, the complete variable domain reads DVKVTQSSRYLVKRTGEKVFLECVQDMDHENMFWYRQDPGLGLRLIYFSYDVKMKEKGDIPEGYSVSREKKERFSLILESASTNQTSMYLCASSWRRHPTNEKLFFGSGTQLSVL.

The chain uses TRBV2 and TRBJ1-2; 10 bases line up with TRBD1. Germline V gene data show CDR1 as SNHLY and CDR2 as FYNNEI. This CDR3 spans 12 amino acids. With V trimmed by 6 bases and J by 10 bases, 5 bases remained unmatched. The CDR3 DNA reads TGTGCCAGCAGAGGGACAGGGGAGGACTACACCTTC. It is translated as CASRGTGEDYTF.

This chain connects TRBV2 to TRBJ2-3; possibly TRBD2 for D (5 bases). CDR3 length: 17 amino acids. With 8 bases removed from V and 0 bases from J, the gap between germline ends came to 21 bases. CDR1 SNHLY and CDR2 FYNNEI come from the germline V gene. CDR3 bases: TGTGCCAGCCCTCGGGCTAGCCTTGGGGTTAGCACAGATACGCAGTATTTT. Protein: CASPRASLGVSTDTQYF.